This TCR beta chain was sequenced during a study of T-cell memory formation after mild COVID-19 (dated by TCRdb to about 2021). The study in broad terms: TCR sequence clusters from the two donors were found to be largely donor specific. In a couple of donors, T-cell clones that expanded and contracted after mild COVID-19 were followed by sequencing TCRalpha and TCRbeta repertoires longitudinally. Two young, previously healthy adult volunteers, one female and one male, were included in the cohort.

Overall study results and their limits: The study covered only a couple of mild cases, and larger cohorts including severe cases with pre-infection samples were considered necessary. Some responding clones were detected in pre-infection memory, suggesting pre-existing cross-reactive memory T cells joined the SARS-CoV-2 response. Clones that contracted from day 15 to 85 showed balanced CD4/CD8 phenotypes, whereas a second wave of clones that expanded from day 15 to 37 leaned towards CD4+. The second-wave clones that peaked on day 37 were not confirmed to be SARS-CoV-2 specific. Contracting CD4+ clones were located mainly in the CM and EM memory subsets, whereas CD8+ clones were found to be enriched in EMRA.

This sample was sequenced with an Illumina NovaSeq 6000. cDNA libraries for TCRalpha and TCRbeta were prepared by 5'RACE using constant-segment primers, with sample barcodes and unique molecular identifiers added. RNA was extracted from every sample with Trizol reagent. Amplification of the libraries took two PCR steps, and the second step added a second sample barcode plus Illumina TruSeq adapters. Sequencing of libraries was performed on an Illumina NovaSeq with 2 x 150 bp paired-end reads. The study's processing was this. Demultiplexing of reads and collapsing into UMI-guided consensus sequences were performed with migec v1.2.7. Using mixcr v2.1.11, UMI consensuses were aligned to TRA and TRB V and J templates and then assembled into clonotypes. A clonotype was counted as expanded or contracted only when both edgeR and NoisET called the clonotype significant, with the noise models trained on biological replicates. For edgeR calls, the thresholds were a false discovery rate-adjusted p below 0.01 and a log2 fold-change of 1. PCA with hierarchical clustering of max-normalized trajectories of the 1000 most abundant clonotypes was used as exploratory dynamics analysis. Separately sequenced CD4+ and CD8+ repertoires were used to assign a CD4 or CD8 phenotype to each responding clone. The raw public reads went through TCRdb reprocessing: fastp at Q25, MiXCR clone calling, in-frame beta chains kept. Rows matching on CDR3 protein sequence are summarized as one entry with the most common DNA and genes. The V and J calls come from TCRdb's annotation, not from the publication. This sample is represented by over 300,000 distinct CDR3 sequences; 20% to 25% of them were singletons. The top ten constitute approximately 22% of the sample.

At the junction V is shortened by 6 bases and J by 4 bases, with 18 bases in between. From the cysteine up to the phenylalanine, the CDR3 has a length of 15 residues. The CDR3 DNA has 45 bases and is translated from base 1. This clonotype was recorded a few times. Its specific antigen is unknown. One base away there is no much larger clone; base qualities are not given. Ficoll-Paque density gradient centrifugation was the method used to isolate PBMCs. The sequence was obtained from a man aged 18 to 30 who had mild COVID-19 (a few samples of this study predate the infection). The sample titles of this study are shuffled in the database, so cell type and time point are left out; the donor was told from shared clones. Here the chain combines TRBV12-3 or TRBV12-4 and TRBJ1-2, with TRBD1 tentatively as D gene (5 bases match). The sample taken for sequencing was PBMCs or a T cell subset sorted from them (not recorded which). The DNA is TGTGCCAGCAGCTTTCCCCCTCGGGGCCGCTATGGCTACACCTTC. It encodes CASSFPPRGRYGYTF.